This TCR beta chain was recovered during a study of cytomegalovirus exposure and HLA in healthy donors. Study-level points and caveats: Trimming of TCR beta V- and J-genes showed a link, identified in a later analysis, to a missense DCLRE1C variant. A later analysis found that most CMV-associated TCR beta chains appeared HLA-restricted. Solely CMV serostatus was available to characterize immune exposure.

The PCR had 60 Vbeta and 13 Jbeta primers. The authors' processing: Among the unique TCR beta chains that a later analysis counted, about 81 million in all, roughly 11 million were shared. Produced via immunoSEQ multiplex PCR; TCRdb's table is partial and in-frame only. V, J and clone size were drawn from that table, and D and trimming were deduced from the DNA. The sample lists 250,000 to 350,000 clones, just over 85% occurring once. Deletions cut 6 bases from V and 7 bases from J, with 18 bases between. Germline V gene data show CDR1 as SQVTM and CDR2 as ANQGSEA. CDR3 size: 14 residues. Details on this clone: What it binds is not known.

The chain carries TRBV29-1 and TRBJ1-4, with D possibly being TRBD1 (5 bases). The receptor's source is a middle-aged man in good health and CMV-seropositive. Sequencing was performed on PBMCs. The CDR3 sequence is CSVGGGGGGEKLFF. The DNA of the CDR3 is TGCAGCGTCGGGGGGGGTGGGGGTGGTGAAAAACTGTTTTTT.